This T cell receptor (beta chain) emerged from a study of shared clonotypes between healthy human individuals. CDR1 and CDR2 (germline): MNHNY, SVGAGI (reference sequence). Trimming removed 5 bases at V and 3 bases at J, with 10 bases between. This CDR3 has 14 amino acids. When replicate PCRs were run on sorted subsets, they used 200 ng DNA, tens of thousands of T cell genomes. Sequencing was performed with immunoSEQ multiplex PCR; in TCRdb, only in-frame clones are kept and a portion is missing. The data hold hundreds of thousands of clones, with approximately 97% observed a single time. Study-wide findings and caveats: Few donors limited the genetic and exposure-history diversity represented. An effect of sequencing depth on clonotype sharing among donors was expected.

Comments on this clone: The antigen is undetermined.

Sequencing was performed on naive CD4+ T cells sorted from blood. Subset: CD45RA+ positively selected. The clonotype originates from a woman aged 30 to 39 in good health. The chain has TRBV6-6 and TRBJ2-2; D call uncertain. The CDR3 bases are TGTGCCAGCAGTCCTATAAGGGACACCGGGGAGCTGTTTTTT. This codes for CASSPIRDTGELFF.